This T cell receptor (beta chain) is from a study of beta chain features in type 1 diabetes (dated by TCRdb to 2016 to 2019). A note on the overall study: Patients and healthy donors did not differ in mean age, gender distribution, total cell number or subset yield. The study compared TCRB repertoires of sorted circulating CD4+ T cell subsets between recently diagnosed type 1 diabetes patients and matched healthy donors. Whereas all 30 or so donors provided naive and central memory subsets, regulatory and stem cell-like memory subsets were isolated from just 8 patients and roughly 8 healthy donors. A total of around 110,000,000 sorted cells were examined across all samples, and a strong correlation was observed between cell number per subset and RNA yield. On the study overall, not on this receptor specifically: Naive, central memory and regulatory TCRB repertoires appeared to be more similar among patients than among healthy donors. Because cDNA rather than genomic DNA was sequenced, highly expressing activated cells could have been over-represented, although no difference in activation and CD3 levels was found between groups. PCR might favor shorter templates, but patient and control samples were amplified and corrected together, so any skew would affect both groups equally. Only small numbers of individuals were included in the HLA sub-analyses, which left unresolved whether HLA type had any influence on TCRB rearrangement. Type 1 diabetes patients showed a moderate but significant shortening of TCRB CDR3 length in all four CD4+ subsets. Patients with type 1 diabetes made fewer insertions and deleted more nucleotides at VDJ recombination sites, implying thymic rearrangement abnormalities.

V is cut by 0 bases and J by 5 bases, and the space between the germline ends is 4 bases. The CDR3 covers 12 residues, taking in both the cysteine and the phenylalanine. The read is trimmed to its CDR3 DNA, 36 bases read in frame from base 1. Taken from the germline V gene (reference sequence), the CDR1 and CDR2 loops are SEHNR and FQNEAQ. The entire isolated RNA was reverse transcribed using the High Capacity cDNA Reverse Transcription Kit, and thus expressed TCRB transcripts were sequenced. Deep immunoSEQ sequencing was applied to naive, central memory and regulatory T cell samples, giving an average of roughly 3.6 million total reads per sample. Sorted cells were lysed in RLT buffer, and RNA was extracted using DNase-treated RNeasy Micro or Mini kits according to cell number. To prevent cross-contamination, every cell subset was processed on its own, while patient and healthy donor samples were processed together. The immunoSEQ multiplex PCR was used to amplify TCRB sequences from cDNA, yielding 87-bp fragments that span the CDR3 region. Sequencing of the amplicons was done on the Illumina HiSeq platform. The original methods were these. PCR bias was corrected computationally using synthetic template baselines, and reads within Hamming distance 2 were collapsed, with unmergeable singletons discarded. Reads were aligned against IMGT to assign V, D and J genes, CDR3 length and insertions or deletions at six rearrangement sites. Within each subset, clonotype counts were normalized to the number of sorted cells before true diversity and Gini coefficients were calculated with the tcR R package. The overlap coefficient, calculated on TCRB nucleotide sequences, was used to measure repertoire sharing. Out-of-frame TCRB sequences from naive cells were analyzed as a proxy for the pre-selection repertoire. Drawn from immuneACCESS, this table holds only the in-frame rearrangements with V and J called that TCRdb kept. Clones are partly lost; checked studies trace under half to an unresolved V gene and leave the rest unexplained. Clonal size and the V and J genes are those of that table, whereas D and trimming came from the DNA. The sample data list around 240,000 clones, and 16% of these were observed just once. Together, the top ten hold less than 0.09% of the sample.

From each donor, a single peripheral blood sample of around 120 mL on average was drawn into heparinised tubes. Naive, central memory, regulatory and stem cell-like memory CD4+ T cells were sorted on a BD FACSAria II using a panel including CD45RO, CCR7, CD25, CD127, CD95 and CD27. A purity above 98% was achieved for all sorted populations. PBMCs were isolated immediately by Lymphoprep density gradient centrifugation and stained directly without culture. So that batch effects would be minimized, each experiment stained and sorted samples in pairs, pairing one healthy donor with one patient. Turning to this clone: This clone's antigen is unknown. No much larger clone is present one base from it, and per-base qualities are unavailable. This CDR3 is also generated by other DNA sequences in the sample.

The TCR was taken from a man aged 25 to 40 with type 1 diabetes. Sample: naive CD4+ T cells from blood. Taken with the paper, the label for cell subset or site translates to: true naive CD4+ T cells. The chain links TRBV7-9 with TRBJ2-5; confidence is insufficient to name the D gene. The bases read TGTGCCAGCAGCTTAGCTCCGGAGACCCAGTACTTC. It translates to CASSLAPETQYF. Supplemented by the reference TRBV7-9 and TRBJ2-5 proteins around the CDR3, the complete variable domain is DTGVSQNPRHKITKRGQNVTFRCDPISEHNRLYWYRQTLGQGPEFLTYFQNEAQLEKSRLLSDRFSAERPKGSFSTLEIQRTEQGDSAMYLCASSLAPETQYFGPGTRLLVL.